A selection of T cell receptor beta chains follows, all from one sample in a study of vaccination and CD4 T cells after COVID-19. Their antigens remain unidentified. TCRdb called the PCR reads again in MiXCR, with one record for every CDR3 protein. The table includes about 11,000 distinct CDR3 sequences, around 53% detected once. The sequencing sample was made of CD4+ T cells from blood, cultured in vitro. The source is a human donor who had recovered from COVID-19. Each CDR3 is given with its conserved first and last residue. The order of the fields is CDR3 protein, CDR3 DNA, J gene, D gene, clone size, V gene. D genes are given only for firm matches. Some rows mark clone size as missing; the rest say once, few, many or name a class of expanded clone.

cdr3_aa: CASSMRTALLQETQYF; cdr3_nt: TGTGCCAGTAGTATGAGGACAGCGCTGCTTCAAGAGACCCAGTACTTC; j_call: TRBJ2-5; d_call: .; clone_size: .; v_call: TRBV19
cdr3_aa: CALGSRGLGADTQYF; cdr3_nt: TGTGCCTTAGGGTCCCGGGGCCTCGGAGCAGATACGCAGTATTTT; j_call: TRBJ2-3; d_call: .; clone_size: .; v_call: TRBV30
cdr3_aa: CSAGQGTQPQHF; cdr3_nt: TGCAGTGCTGGACAGGGAACTCAGCCCCAGCATTTT; j_call: TRBJ1-5; d_call: TRBD1; clone_size: few; v_call: TRBV20-1
cdr3_aa: CASSIQGAVREEAFF; cdr3_nt: TGTGCCAGTAGTATCCAGGGGGCAGTCCGGGAGGAGGCTTTCTTT; j_call: TRBJ1-1; d_call: TRBD1; clone_size: .; v_call: TRBV19
cdr3_aa: CASSLRTGFNSPLHF; cdr3_nt: TGTGCCAGCAGCCTAAGGACAGGGTTCAATTCACCCCTCCACTTT; j_call: TRBJ1-6; d_call: TRBD1; clone_size: .; v_call: TRBV12-3/TRBV12-4
cdr3_aa: CASSGMGLASDEQFF; cdr3_nt: TGTGCCAGCAGTGGTATGGGTCTAGCTAGCGATGAGCAGTTCTTC; j_call: TRBJ2-1; d_call: .; clone_size: .; v_call: TRBV6-4
cdr3_aa: CASSAQRSSYNEQFF; cdr3_nt: TGTGCCAGCAGCGCGCAACGAAGCTCCTACAATGAGCAGTTCTTC; j_call: TRBJ2-1; d_call: .; clone_size: .; v_call: TRBV7-3
cdr3_aa: CASSSADRAYGYTF; cdr3_nt: TGTGCCAGCAGCTCCGCCGACAGGGCCTATGGCTACACCTTC; j_call: TRBJ1-2; d_call: TRBD1; clone_size: medium-sized; v_call: TRBV7-2
cdr3_aa: CASSRREGNNEQFF; cdr3_nt: TGTGCCAGTAGTCGGAGGGAGGGAAACAATGAGCAGTTCTTC; j_call: TRBJ2-1; d_call: TRBD2; clone_size: .; v_call: TRBV19
cdr3_aa: CASSFRQGSSYNSPLHF; cdr3_nt: TGTGCCAGCAGCTTCCGACAGGGTAGCTCCTATAATTCACCCCTCCACTTT; j_call: TRBJ1-6; d_call: TRBD1; clone_size: .; v_call: TRBV14
cdr3_aa: CASSNRVGYEQYF; cdr3_nt: TGTGCCAGCAGCAATAGAGTGGGCTACGAGCAGTACTTC; j_call: TRBJ2-7; d_call: .; clone_size: .; v_call: TRBV7-8
cdr3_aa: CASSPLGLASSSYNEQFF; cdr3_nt: TGTGCCAGCAGCCCCTTGGGACTAGCCTCGAGCTCCTACAATGAGCAGTTCTTC; j_call: TRBJ2-1; d_call: TRBD2; clone_size: .; v_call: TRBV6-1
cdr3_aa: CSGLAGSNNEQFF; cdr3_nt: TGCAGTGGTTTGGCGGGCTCGAACAATGAGCAGTTCTTC; j_call: TRBJ2-1; d_call: .; clone_size: .; v_call: TRBV20-1
cdr3_aa: CASSFAGDRANYGYTF; cdr3_nt: TGTGCCAGCAGTTTCGCCGGGGACAGAGCTAACTATGGCTACACCTTC; j_call: TRBJ1-2; d_call: TRBD1; clone_size: few; v_call: TRBV6-5
cdr3_aa: CSATRQKNQPQHF; cdr3_nt: TGCAGTGCCACACGACAGAAAAATCAGCCCCAGCATTTT; j_call: TRBJ1-5; d_call: .; clone_size: .; v_call: TRBV20-1
cdr3_aa: CASSVIPGLAGDEQFF; cdr3_nt: TGTGCCAGCAGCGTCATACCGGGACTAGCGGGGGATGAGCAGTTCTTC; j_call: TRBJ2-1; d_call: TRBD2; clone_size: .; v_call: TRBV2
cdr3_aa: CSARDPLGGSNTGELFF; cdr3_nt: TGCAGTGCTAGAGATCCCCTAGGGGGATCGAACACCGGGGAGCTGTTTTTT; j_call: TRBJ2-2; d_call: .; clone_size: .; v_call: TRBV20-1
cdr3_aa: CASSLGVLAGSDTQYF; cdr3_nt: TGTGCCAGCAGTTTAGGGGTGCTAGCGGGATCAGATACGCAGTATTTT; j_call: TRBJ2-3; d_call: TRBD2; clone_size: few; v_call: TRBV7-9
cdr3_aa: CASSLNSPGANTEAFF; cdr3_nt: TGTGCCAGCAGCTTAAACTCCCCCGGGGCGAACACTGAAGCTTTCTTT; j_call: TRBJ1-1; d_call: .; clone_size: few; v_call: TRBV7-3
cdr3_aa: CASSKASGILAKNIQYF; cdr3_nt: TGTGCCAGCAGCAAAGCCTCAGGGATTTTAGCCAAAAACATTCAGTACTTC; j_call: TRBJ2-4; d_call: .; clone_size: .; v_call: TRBV21-1
cdr3_aa: CAWSVNGFSTDTQYF; cdr3_nt: TGTGCCTGGAGTGTAAACGGGTTTAGCACAGATACGCAGTATTTT; j_call: TRBJ2-3; d_call: .; clone_size: .; v_call: TRBV30
cdr3_aa: CSAPWTGGYIQYF; cdr3_nt: TGCAGTGCCCCTTGGACAGGGGGCTACATTCAGTACTTC; j_call: TRBJ2-4; d_call: TRBD1; clone_size: .; v_call: TRBV20-1
cdr3_aa: CAWSQTESSYNSPLHF; cdr3_nt: TGTGCCTGGAGTCAGACCGAGAGCTCCTATAATTCACCCCTCCACTTT; j_call: TRBJ1-6; d_call: .; clone_size: .; v_call: TRBV30
cdr3_aa: CASSEYGGGGEQYF; cdr3_nt: TGTGCCAGCAGTGAATACGGGGGAGGAGGTGAGCAGTACTTC; j_call: TRBJ2-7; d_call: .; clone_size: .; v_call: TRBV25-1
cdr3_aa: CASTIRTGGFNLAYEQYF; cdr3_nt: TGTGCCAGCACAATACGGACAGGGGGATTCAACTTGGCCTACGAGCAGTACTTC; j_call: TRBJ2-7; d_call: TRBD1; clone_size: .; v_call: TRBV6-1
cdr3_aa: CASSLLGPVDTGELFF; cdr3_nt: TGTGCCAGCAGTTTACTGGGACCCGTAGACACCGGGGAGCTGTTTTTT; j_call: TRBJ2-2; d_call: .; clone_size: .; v_call: TRBV27
cdr3_aa: CTSSQEQPNTEAFF; cdr3_nt: TGCACCAGCAGCCAAGAACAGCCGAACACTGAAGCTTTCTTT; j_call: TRBJ1-1; d_call: .; clone_size: few; v_call: TRBV1
cdr3_aa: CASSFRGARNGEQYF; cdr3_nt: TGTGCCAGCAGTTTTAGGGGGGCGCGAAATGGCGAGCAGTACTTC; j_call: TRBJ2-7; d_call: .; clone_size: few; v_call: TRBV27